This T cell receptor beta chain was recovered during a study of T cell responses to AZD1222 COVID-19 vaccine. Turning to the study itself: Timing groups of about 4 and about 12 weeks for second doses were pooled. Regarding the study as a whole: Clonal diversity was possibly underestimated, and white British individuals and females predominated among donors. At baseline, just 5 or 6 AZD1222 recipients tested seropositive. Spike-specific TCR breadth and depth were elevated following two AZD1222 doses.

Repertoires were generated with immunoSEQ multiplex PCR, while TCRdb's copy carries only in-frame clones and drops some. The sample lists more than 95,000 clones, approximately 92% occurring once. With regard to this clone: Its antigen is unknown.

The CDR3 runs 11 residues. Deletions cut 8 bases from V and 8 bases from J, with 12 bases between. The V gene is TRBV12-3 or TRBV12-4, the J gene TRBJ1-2; no firm D call. The sequencing here drew on peripheral blood, taken on day 0 of AZD1222 vaccination. The receptor comes from an adult in good health. The CDR3 sequence: CASGRDRGYTF. The CDR3 DNA reads TGTGCCAGCGGAAGGGATCGCGGCTACACCTTC.